Shown below are 30 T cell receptor beta chains from a single sample sequenced in a study of blood T cells in healthy people across ages. Primers used in a second PCR of about 6 to 11 cycles were a sample-barcoded 5' primer and a J-beta primer mix. TCRdb itself ran the 5' RACE reads through MiXCR, one entry per CDR3 protein. The table lists some 760,000 distinct CDR3 sequences, around a quarter of them singletons. The data also belong to a second study, concerning T cells of mothers and their children.

Sequences were obtained from blood. These TCRs come from a boy aged 10-17 years in good health.

The rearrangement uses TRBV4-3 and TRBJ2-6, with a weak D call TRBD2 (5 bases). This CDR3 comprises 20 residues. CDR1 is LGHNA and CDR2 is YSLEER in the germline V gene. Trimming stripped 0 bases from V and 2 bases from J, with 20 bases between. The CDR3 spells CASSQDHEFGRETGANVLTF. CDR3 DNA sequence: TGCGCCAGCAGCCAAGATCATGAGTTCGGTCGGGAAACTGGGGCCAACGTCCTGACTTTC.

The rearrangement uses TRBV7-2 and TRBJ2-7; D remains unclear. The ends were cut back, 4 bases at V and 1 base at J, with 8 bases in the middle. This CDR3 contains 13 residues. Germline CDR1 SGHTA, CDR2 FQGNSA. CDR3 sequence reads: CASSSGESYEQYF. The CDR3 nucleotides are TGTGCCAGCAGCTCTGGCGAGTCCTACGAGCAGTACTTC.

A few counts support this clonotype. The CDR3 loop reads CASRYTGEYGYTF. The CDR3 DNA reads TGTGCCAGTAGATACACCGGAGAATATGGCTACACCTTC. The genes are TRBV27 and TRBJ1-2; the D is unclear. CDR1 MNHEY and CDR2 SMNVEV come from the germline V gene (reference sequence). This CDR3 contains 13 residues. With 9 bases removed from V and 5 bases from J, the gap between germline ends came to 16 bases.

Ten or more counts support this clonotype. This sequence joins TRBV27 and TRBJ2-1, with D perhaps TRBD2 (6 bases). CDR1 is MNHEY and CDR2 is SMNVEV in the germline V gene (reference sequence). The CDR3 spans 13 residues. The germline V and J ends were trimmed by 6 bases and 5 bases, with 11 bases remaining between them. The CDR3 loop reads CASSLGGDNEQFF. CDR3 nucleotides: TGTGCCAGCAGCTTGGGAGGAGACAATGAGCAGTTCTTC.

This clonotype was detected a few times. This chain connects TRBV9 to TRBJ2-3, with D perhaps matching TRBD1 or TRBD2 (6 bases each). The length of the CDR3 is 17 residues. V lost 3 bases to trimming and J lost 3 bases, with 20 bases between them. Germline assignment: CDR1 SGDLS and CDR2 YYNGEE. The CDR3 bases are TGTGCCAGCAGCGGGGGGCCCCGGGGGCGCAGAACAGATACGCAGTATTTT. It specifies CASSGGPRGRRTDTQYF.

The chain employs TRBV24-1 and TRBJ2-5; no clear D. Germline CDR1 and CDR2: KGHDR and SFDVKD. V lost 4 bases and J lost 0, with 8 bases in between. There are 14 residues in the CDR3. The CDR3 spells CATSDSDNQETQYF. In nucleotides, the CDR3 is TGTGCCACCAGTGACAGTGACAACCAAGAGACCCAGTACTTC.

This clonotype has a handful of counts. This chain connects TRBV6-2 or TRBV6-3 to TRBJ2-7; 7 positions match TRBD1. Germline CDR1 MNHEY, CDR2 SVGEGT. V shed 6 bases and J 1 base; nucleotides not matched to a gene: 9. CDR3 length: 15 amino acids. CDR3 residues: CASSLGQERSYEQYF. The CDR3 DNA reads TGTGCCAGCAGCCTCGGACAGGAGCGTTCCTACGAGCAGTACTTC.

The J gene is TRBJ1-3, the V gene TRBV18; a possible D gene is TRBD1 (5 bases). This CDR3 has 14 amino acids. Per the germline V gene, CDR1 is KGHSH and CDR2 is LQKENI. Trimming removed 3 bases at V and 1 base at J, with 7 bases between. CDR3 nucleotides: TGTGCCAGCTCACCGTCAGGGTCTGGAAACACCATATATTTT. Its protein product is CASSPSGSGNTIYF. Variable domain in full (rest from reference TRBV18 and TRBJ1-3): NAGVMQNPRHLVRRRGQEARLRCSPMKGHSHVYWYRQLPEEGLKFMVYLQKENIIDESGMPKERFSAEFPKEGPSILRIQQVVRGDSAAYFCASSPSGSGNTIYFGEGSWLTVV.

This chain uses TRBV19 with TRBJ2-1; D not certain. CDR3 length: 14 amino acids. V was clipped by 3 bases and J by 1 base, with 7 bases between them. CDR1 and CDR2 (germline): LNHDA, SQIVND (reference sequence). DNA of the CDR3: TGTGCCAGTAGTATCCCTTATTCCTACAATGAGCAGTTCTTC. Translated, it gives CASSIPYSYNEQFF.

J is TRBJ1-1 and V is TRBV28, with D possibly TRBD1 on 6 matching bases. The CDR3 runs 14 residues. Germline V gene data show CDR1 as MDHEN and CDR2 as SYDVKM. V dropped 5 bases and J dropped 7 bases, with 17 bases sitting between them. CDR3: CASSETPGHREAFF. The CDR3 DNA follows: TGTGCCAGCAGTGAAACACCGGGACACCGTGAAGCTTTCTTT. Supplemented by reference TRBV28 and TRBJ1-1, the full variable domain reads DVKVTQSSRYLVKRTGEKVFLECVQDMDHENMFWYRQDPGLGLRLIYFSYDVKMKEKGDIPEGYSVSREKKERFSLILESASTNQTSMYLCASSETPGHREAFFGQGTRLTVV.

There are a few counts of this clonotype. This chain's CDR3 is CASSYSQGTETQYF. CDR3 in DNA: TGTGCCAGCAGTTACTCACAGGGTACAGAGACCCAGTACTTC. The chain is built from TRBV6-5 and TRBJ2-7; perhaps TRBD1 as D (6 bases). The DNA end is a closer match to TRBJ2-5, so the J assignment may be wrong. Germline V gene sequence: CDR1 MNHEY, CDR2 SVGAGI. This CDR3 contains 14 residues.

This clonotype was detected only once. The V and J genes are TRBV29-1 and TRBJ2-5; D may be TRBD1 (6 bases). The V gene lost 5 bases and the J gene lost 5 bases, with 12 bases spanning the gap. The CDR3 runs to 12 residues. CDR1 SQVTM and CDR2 ANQGSEA come from the germline V gene. The CDR3 region is CSVLSGEETQYF. In DNA, the CDR3 is TGCAGCGTTCTGTCAGGGGAGGAGACCCAGTACTTC.

There are a few counts of this clonotype. The J gene is TRBJ2-7, the V gene TRBV4-3; D is possibly TRBD1 (6 bases). CDR3 length: 14 amino acids. Trimming removed 1 base from V and 3 bases from J, with 10 bases in between. The germline V gene has CDR1 LGHNA and CDR2 YSLEER. The CDR3 loop reads CASSQGWGRYEQYF. The CDR3 DNA is TGCGCCAGCAGCCAAGGATGGGGGCGCTACGAGCAGTACTTC.

The rearrangement joins TRBV6-5 to TRBJ1-5; TRBD1 matches 9 bases. The J segment lost 2 bases and the V segment lost 0 bases, leaving 2 bases of the junction unmatched. CDR3 length: 16 amino acids. The V gene's germline CDR1 is MNHEY and CDR2 SVGAGI. CDR3: CASSYSRQGGNQPQHF. The CDR3 DNA follows: TGTGCCAGCAGTTACTCTAGACAGGGGGGCAATCAGCCCCAGCATTTT.

The chain joins TRBV9 to TRBJ2-2, with unresolved D. Trimming stripped 4 bases from V and 0 bases from J, with 19 bases between. CDR3 length: 18 amino acids. Germline loops: CDR1 SGDLS, CDR2 YYNGEE. The DNA of the CDR3 is TGTGCCAGCAGCCCCCGGCGAAAAGGAGCCTCGAACACCGGGGAGCTGTTTTTT. Protein product: CASSPRRKGASNTGELFF.

Remarks on this clonotype: A much larger clone lies a single base off, so this may be a read error. The V and J genes are TRBV7-2 and TRBJ2-3; D tentatively reads TRBD1 or TRBD2 (5 bases each). V lost 5 bases to trimming and J lost 8 bases, with 11 bases between them. This CDR3 has 12 residues. Germline CDR1 SGHTA, CDR2 FQGNSA. This CDR3 reads CASSEQGATQYF. The CDR3 nucleotides are TGTGCCAGCAGCGAGCAGGGAGCTACGCAGTATTTT.

The V and J genes are TRBV7-2 and TRBJ2-5; D is uncertain. The J call may not be correct, given that the DNA end is closer to TRBJ2-1. Germline assignment: CDR1 SGHTA and CDR2 FQGNSA. The CDR3 totals 14 residues. For the CDR3, the DNA is TGTGCCAGCAGCACAACCACTGGAAACAATGAGCAGTTCTTC. Translating gives CASSTTTGNNEQFF.

J is TRBJ2-1 and V is TRBV2, with 8 bases matching TRBD2. The CDR3 spans 15 residues. The germline gives CDR1 SNHLY, CDR2 FYNNEI. V gave up 4 bases and J gave up 7 bases; unmatched junction bases: 9. CDR3 sequence reads: CASSVGLAGINEQFF. In nucleotides, the CDR3 is TGTGCCAGCAGTGTGGGGTTAGCGGGAATTAATGAGCAGTTCTTC.

In its sample, this clonotype was seen once. The V gene is TRBV3-1, the J gene TRBJ1-4, with D maybe TRBD1 (6 bases). V was clipped by 2 bases and J by 4 bases, with 11 bases between them. The CDR3 consists of 15 residues. Germline-derived CDR1 and CDR2 are LGHDT and YNNKEL (reference sequence). The CDR3 sequence is CASSQPGHGNEKLFF. The CDR3 bases are TGTGCCAGCAGCCAACCGGGACACGGTAATGAAAAACTGTTTTTT.

The chain links TRBV29-1 to TRBJ2-7; TRBD1 matches 7 bases. Germline V gene sequence: CDR1 SQVTM, CDR2 ANQGSEA. This CDR3 is 15 amino acids long. V gave up 0 bases and J gave up 2 bases; unmatched junction bases: 7. Written as DNA, the CDR3 is TGCAGCGTTGAAGATCAAAGGGGGCCAACCTACGAGCAGTACTTC. This encodes CSVEDQRGPTYEQYF.

The chain employs TRBV7-2 and TRBJ2-5; D gene ambiguous. CDR1 is SGHTA and CDR2 is FQGNSA in the germline V gene. V was clipped by 1 base and J by 4 bases, with 10 bases between them. CDR3 length equals 14 residues. The DNA of the CDR3 is TGTGCCAGCAGCTTAGAGGGCATGGTAGAGACCCAGTACTTC. Translated, it gives CASSLEGMVETQYF.

This rearrangement joins TRBV20-1 to TRBJ2-7; 8 positions agree with TRBD1. The CDR3 contains 15 residues. Trimming took 3 bases from V and 2 from J; bases not matched to a gene: 9. Germline CDR1 is DFQATT and CDR2 is SNEGSKA (reference sequence). This CDR3 reads CSASPGQGGPYEQYF. As DNA, the CDR3 is TGCAGTGCTAGCCCTGGACAGGGAGGACCCTACGAGCAGTACTTC.

The chain joins TRBV29-1 to TRBJ2-1; TRBD2 agrees at 9 bases. Germline V lookup: CDR1 SQVTM, CDR2 ANQGSEA. The junction had 9 bases not matched to a gene; V was cut back by 7 bases and J by 8 bases. This CDR3 is 13 amino acids long. CDR3 amino acids: CSARTSEEDEQFF. For the CDR3, the DNA is TGCAGCGCCCGGACTAGCGAAGAGGATGAGCAGTTCTTC.

This clonotype turned up a few times. One end of the junction varies from germline; a read error may be responsible. The chain has TRBV5-1 and TRBJ2-1; no clear D. The CDR3 contains 12 residues. The germline gives CDR1 SGHRS, CDR2 YFSETQ. In DNA form, the CDR3 reads TGCGCCAGCCGCTTTACAAATCGAGAGCAGTTCTTC. Its translation is CASRFTNREQFF.

The chain recombines TRBV29-1 with TRBJ2-1; no clear D. V shed 4 bases and J shed 5 bases, with 12 bases lying between them. The germline V gene has CDR1 SQVTM and CDR2 ANQGSEA. This CDR3 spans 13 amino acids. CDR3 residues: CSVGQIHNNEQFF. Written as DNA, the CDR3 is TGCAGCGTTGGGCAAATACATAACAATGAGCAGTTCTTC.

V and J are TRBV20-1 and TRBJ2-3; D unresolved. The CDR3 contains 13 residues. Per germline, CDR1 DFQATT and CDR2 SNEGSKA (reference sequence). Trimming took off 6 bases at V and 3 bases at J, with 13 bases between the two ends. For the CDR3, the DNA is TGCAGTGCCAGAAAATTACTAACAGATACGCAGTATTTT. This codes for CSARKLLTDTQYF.

This clonotype was counted many times. V usage is TRBV29-1 and J usage is TRBJ2-2; no reliable D call. Trimming pared 6 bases from V and 0 bases from J, leaving 8 bases between. The V gene's germline CDR1 is SQVTM and CDR2 ANQGSEA. The CDR3 has 13 amino acids. The CDR3 nucleotides are TGCAGCGTAGTCCGGTCGAACACCGGGGAGCTGTTTTTT. Amino acids: CSVVRSNTGELFF.

CDR3 sequence (DNA): TGCAGCGTTGTAACCGGGGGGTACGGCGAGCAGTACTTC. It encodes CSVVTGGYGEQYF. This chain links TRBV29-1 with TRBJ2-7, with TRBD2 matching 7 bases. From germline, CDR1 is SQVTM and CDR2 ANQGSEA. Unmatched junction bases numbered 9, after V lost 4 bases and J lost 6 bases. The CDR3 extends over 13 amino acids.

This clonotype was recorded a few times. The chain recombines TRBV5-1 with TRBJ2-5; no reliable D call. V lost 4 bases and J 2 bases, leaving 12 bases between the germline ends. The CDR3 has 14 residues. Germline values: CDR1 SGHRS, CDR2 YFSETQ. In nucleotides, the CDR3 is TGCGCCAGCAGCCTAACACCGCAGCAAGAGACCCAGTACTTC. It is translated as CASSLTPQQETQYF.

This clonotype was seen more than once but under ten times. V usage is TRBV7-9 and J usage is TRBJ2-5; 8 positions agree with TRBD2. The J call may be faulty, since TRBJ2-1 better matches the DNA end. Germline V CDR1 and CDR2: SEHNR, FQNEAQ (reference sequence). The CDR3 has 16 residues. The DNA for the CDR3 is TGTGCCAGCAGCTTATTACGGGAGGGCCGGGGCAATGAGCAGTTCTTC. Translation gives CASSLLREGRGNEQFF.